This TCR beta chain came from a study of OX40 agonist ivuxolimab in advanced cancers. The method was immunoSEQ multiplex PCR; TCRdb's version includes in-frame clones alone and lacks a portion of them. Altogether some 50,000 clones are present, over 75% being singletons, with the ten largest covering around 11%. This TCR derives from an adult with an advanced solid tumor such as melanoma, head and neck, liver or kidney cancer. The sequencing here drew on CD4+ or CD8+ T cells sorted from blood, taken in a trial of the OX40 agonist ivuxolimab.

The CDR3: CASSFLNSPLHF. CDR3 bases: TGTGCCAGCAGTTTCCTGAATTCACCCCTCCACTTT. V usage is TRBV27 and J usage is TRBJ1-6; D not certain. The germline V and J ends were trimmed by 3 bases and 7 bases, with 4 bases remaining between them. This CDR3 comprises 12 residues. CDR1 and CDR2 (germline): MNHEY, SMNVEV (reference sequence).